This T cell receptor beta chain came from a study of Graves' ophthalmopathy and Graves' hyperthyroidism. Study in general: At the time of initial diagnosis and before any treatment, peripheral blood was collected.

Study-level findings and limits: Ophthalmopathy progression was predicted by the model at less than 71% sensitivity and under 75% specificity.

Amplifying from RNA transcripts, the study obtained TCR beta CDR3 regions. HTBI primers primed a first-round RT-PCR, and a second-round multiplex PCR followed. MiXCR was run by TCRdb on the multiplex PCR reads, yielding one entry per CDR3 protein. The data show hundreds of thousands of distinct CDR3 sequences, approximately 39% seen once. As regards this clonotype: The antigen is not known. A much larger clone lies one base from this, so it may be a read error.

Per germline, CDR1 SNHLY and CDR2 FYNNEI. CDR3 length: 14 amino acids. The chain couples TRBV2 to TRBJ1-6; no reliable D call. This sequence originates from an adult man with Graves' ophthalmopathy. The sample taken for sequencing was peripheral blood. Here the CDR3 reads CASSRTAGRSPLRF. In nucleotides, the CDR3 is TGTGCCAGCAGCCGGACGGCCGGGAGATCACCCCTCCGCTTT.